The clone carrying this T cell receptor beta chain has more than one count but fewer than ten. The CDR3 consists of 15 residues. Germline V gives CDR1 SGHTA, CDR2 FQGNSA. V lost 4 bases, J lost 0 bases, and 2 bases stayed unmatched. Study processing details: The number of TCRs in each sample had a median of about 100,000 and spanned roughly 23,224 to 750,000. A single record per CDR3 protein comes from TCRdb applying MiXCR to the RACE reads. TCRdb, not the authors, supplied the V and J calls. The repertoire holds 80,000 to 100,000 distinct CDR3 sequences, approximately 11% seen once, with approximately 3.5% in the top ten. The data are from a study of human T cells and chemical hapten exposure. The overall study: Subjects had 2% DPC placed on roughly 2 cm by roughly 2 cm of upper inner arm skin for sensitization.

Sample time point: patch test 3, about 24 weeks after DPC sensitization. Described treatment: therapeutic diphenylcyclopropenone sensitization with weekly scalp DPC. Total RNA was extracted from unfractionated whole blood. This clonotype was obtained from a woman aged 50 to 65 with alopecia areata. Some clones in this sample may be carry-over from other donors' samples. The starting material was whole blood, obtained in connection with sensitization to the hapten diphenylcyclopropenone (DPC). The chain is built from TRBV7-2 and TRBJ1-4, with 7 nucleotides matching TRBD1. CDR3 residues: CASSYTGATNEKLFF. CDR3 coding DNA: TGTGCCAGCAGCTATACAGGGGCAACTAATGAAAAACTGTTTTTT.